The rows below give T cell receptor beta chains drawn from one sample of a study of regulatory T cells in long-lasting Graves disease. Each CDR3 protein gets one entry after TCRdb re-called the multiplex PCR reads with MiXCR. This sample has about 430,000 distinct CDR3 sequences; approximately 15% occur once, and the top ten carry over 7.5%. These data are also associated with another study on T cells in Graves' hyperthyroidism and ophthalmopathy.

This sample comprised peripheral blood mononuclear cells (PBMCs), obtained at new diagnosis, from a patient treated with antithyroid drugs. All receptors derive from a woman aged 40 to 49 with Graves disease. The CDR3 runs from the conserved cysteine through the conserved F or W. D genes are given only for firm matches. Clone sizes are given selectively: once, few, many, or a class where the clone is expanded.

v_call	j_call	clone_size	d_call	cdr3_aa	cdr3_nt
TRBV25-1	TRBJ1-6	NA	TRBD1	CASTSSDRPNSPLHF	TGTGCCAGCACCTCTTCGGACAGGCCTAATTCACCCCTCCACTTT
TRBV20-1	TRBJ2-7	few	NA	CSARDEDYEQYF	TGCAGTGCTAGAGATGAAGACTACGAGCAGTACTTC
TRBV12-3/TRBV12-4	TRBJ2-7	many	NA	CASSLKGRSYEQYF	TGTGCCAGCAGTTTAAAGGGGCGCAGCTACGAGCAGTACTTC
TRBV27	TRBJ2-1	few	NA	CASSPRQDGRDEQFF	TGTGCCAGCAGTCCGCGACAGGATGGTAGGGATGAGCAGTTCTTC
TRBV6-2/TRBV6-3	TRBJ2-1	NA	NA	CASSYSVTGERYNEQFF	TGTGCCAGCAGTTACTCGGTGACGGGAGAACGCTACAATGAGCAGTTCTTC
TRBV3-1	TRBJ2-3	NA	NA	CASSQVATNPTDTRYF	TGTGCCAGCAGCCAAGTAGCAACCAACCCCACAGATACGCGGTATTTT
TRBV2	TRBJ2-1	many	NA	CASESEDNEQFF	TGTGCCAGCGAATCGGAAGACAATGAGCAGTTCTTC
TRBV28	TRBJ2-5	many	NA	CASSVQGEETQYF	TGTGCCAGCAGTGTACAGGGAGAGGAGACCCAGTACTTC
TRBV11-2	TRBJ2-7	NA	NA	CASTAKTDHPSEQYF	TGTGCCAGCACCGCCAAGACAGACCATCCCTCCGAGCAGTACTTC
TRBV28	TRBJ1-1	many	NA	CASSGGGMNTEAFF	TGTGCCAGCAGCGGGGGTGGCATGAACACTGAAGCTTTCTTT
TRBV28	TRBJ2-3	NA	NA	CASSESRVSGGWDTQYF	TGTGCCAGCAGTGAAAGCAGGGTTTCCGGCGGGTGGGATACGCAGTATTTT
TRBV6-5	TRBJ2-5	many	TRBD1	CASSYFGTGGETQYF	TGTGCCAGCAGTTACTTTGGGACAGGGGGAGAGACCCAGTACTTC
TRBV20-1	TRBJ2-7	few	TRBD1	CSAWGQGTGNEQYF	TGCAGTGCTTGGGGACAGGGGACGGGAAACGAGCAGTACTTC
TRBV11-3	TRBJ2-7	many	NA	CASSLAQIYEQYF	TGTGCCAGCAGCTTAGCGCAAATCTACGAGCAGTACTTC
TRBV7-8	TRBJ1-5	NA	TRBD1	CASSSQDRGNNQPQHF	TGTGCCAGCAGCTCTCAAGACAGGGGGAACAATCAGCCCCAGCATTTT
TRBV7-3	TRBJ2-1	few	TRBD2	CASSLTGTSGGNEQFF	TGTGCCAGCAGCTTGACTGGGACTAGCGGGGGGAATGAGCAGTTCTTC
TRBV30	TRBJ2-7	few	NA	CAWKDFREVYEQYF	TGTGCCTGGAAGGATTTCAGGGAGGTCTACGAGCAGTACTTC
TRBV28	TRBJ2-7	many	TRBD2	CASSRSGTYEQYF	TGTGCCAGCAGCCGTAGCGGGACCTACGAGCAGTACTTC
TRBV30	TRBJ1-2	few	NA	CAWTTPKGVGYTF	TGTGCCTGGACCACCCCGAAGGGCGTTGGCTACACCTTC
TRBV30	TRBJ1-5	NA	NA	CAWGDNSNQPQHF	TGTGCCTGGGGGGACAATAGCAATCAGCCCCAGCATTTT
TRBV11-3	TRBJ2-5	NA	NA	CASSIDGGRQETQYF	TGTGCCAGCAGCATTGACGGGGGCAGGCAAGAGACCCAGTACTTC
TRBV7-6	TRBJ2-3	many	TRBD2	CASSPGASGAGTQYF	TGTGCCAGCAGCCCAGGGGCTAGCGGGGCGGGTACGCAGTATTTT
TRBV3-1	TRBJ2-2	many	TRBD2	CASSQSSRWGLAYTGELFF	TGTGCCAGCAGCCAATCATCACGGTGGGGACTAGCTTACACCGGGGAGCTGTTTTTT
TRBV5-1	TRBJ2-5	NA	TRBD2	CASSFGTSGPETQYF	TGCGCCAGCAGCTTCGGGACTAGCGGGCCAGAGACCCAGTACTTC
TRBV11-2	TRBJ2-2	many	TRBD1	CASSLPRGRSTGELFF	TGTGCCAGCAGCTTACCCAGGGGGCGTAGCACCGGGGAGCTGTTTTTT
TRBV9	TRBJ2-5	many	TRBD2	CASSAAGAETQYF	TGTGCCAGCAGCGCCGCGGGAGCCGAGACCCAGTACTTC
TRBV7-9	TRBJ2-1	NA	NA	CASSFLSGHFSYNEQFF	TGTGCCAGCAGCTTCCTCAGCGGGCACTTCTCCTACAATGAGCAGTTCTTC
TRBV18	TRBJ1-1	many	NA	CASSPPQMDTEAFF	TGTGCCAGCTCACCACCTCAAATGGACACTGAAGCTTTCTTT
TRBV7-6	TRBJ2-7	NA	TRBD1	CASSLGDRGGREQYF	TGTGCCAGCAGCTTAGGCGACAGGGGGGGGCGTGAGCAGTACTTC
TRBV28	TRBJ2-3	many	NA	CASTGVSGTQYF	TGTGCCAGCACAGGGGTAAGCGGTACGCAGTATTTT
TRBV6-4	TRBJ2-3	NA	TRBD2	CASSKTSGRSTDTQYF	TGTGCCAGCAGTAAGACTAGCGGGAGATCTACAGATACGCAGTATTTT
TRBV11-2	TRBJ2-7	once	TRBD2	CASSLDPGTSGYEQYF	TGTGCCAGCAGCTTAGATCCAGGGACTAGCGGCTACGAGCAGTACTTC
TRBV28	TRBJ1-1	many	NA	CASSSDRTMNTEAFF	TGTGCCAGCAGTTCCGACAGGACCATGAACACTGAAGCTTTCTTT
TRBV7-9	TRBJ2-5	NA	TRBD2	CVSSLGLADQETQYF	TGTGTCAGCAGCTTGGGACTAGCGGATCAAGAGACCCAGTACTTC
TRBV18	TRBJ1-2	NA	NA	CASSSPRQPYGYTF	TGTGCCAGCTCATCCCCCAGACAGCCCTATGGCTACACCTTC
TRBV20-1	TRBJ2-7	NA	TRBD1	CSARPPGTGEEQYF	TGCAGTGCTAGACCCCCGGGGACAGGGGAGGAGCAGTACTTC
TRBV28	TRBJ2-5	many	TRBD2	CASSFFIRSTSGSQETQYF	TGTGCCAGCAGTTTTTTCATTCGGTCGACTAGCGGGAGCCAAGAGACCCAGTACTTC
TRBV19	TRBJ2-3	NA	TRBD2	CASRLAGFEIGTQYF	TGTGCCAGTAGGCTAGCGGGTTTCGAAATAGGTACGCAGTATTTT
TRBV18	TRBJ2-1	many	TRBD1	CASSRAGTGANEQFF	TGTGCCAGCTCACGGGCCGGGACAGGAGCCAATGAGCAGTTCTTC
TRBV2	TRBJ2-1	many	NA	CASTTPYRTDYNEQFF	TGTGCCAGCACCACCCCCTATCGGACAGACTACAATGAGCAGTTCTTC
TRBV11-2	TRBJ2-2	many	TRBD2	CASSPRTSGSTGTGELFF	TGTGCCAGCAGCCCCCGGACTAGCGGGAGCACTGGGACCGGGGAGCTGTTTTTT
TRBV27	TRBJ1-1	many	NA	CASSALEGRANTEAFF	TGTGCCAGCAGTGCCTTAGAGGGCAGGGCGAACACTGAAGCTTTCTTT